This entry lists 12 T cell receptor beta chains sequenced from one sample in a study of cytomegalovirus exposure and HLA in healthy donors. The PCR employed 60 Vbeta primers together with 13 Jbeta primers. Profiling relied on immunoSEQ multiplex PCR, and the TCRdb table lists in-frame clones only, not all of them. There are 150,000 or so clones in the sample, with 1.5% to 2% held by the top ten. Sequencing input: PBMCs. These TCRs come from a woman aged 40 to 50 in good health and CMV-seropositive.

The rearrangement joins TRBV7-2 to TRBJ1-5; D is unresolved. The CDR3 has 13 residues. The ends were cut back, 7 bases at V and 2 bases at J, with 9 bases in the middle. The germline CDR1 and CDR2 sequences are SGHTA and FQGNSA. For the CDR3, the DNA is TGTGCCAGCACCCTCGTAGGCAATCAGCCCCAGCATTTT. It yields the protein CASTLVGNQPQHF. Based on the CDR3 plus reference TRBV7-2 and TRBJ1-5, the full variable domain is GAGVSQSPSNKVTEKGKDVELRCDPISGHTALYWYRQSLGQGLEFLIYFQGNSAPDKSGLPSDRFSAERTGGSVSTLTIQRTQQEDSAVYLCASTLVGNQPQHFGDGTRLSIL.

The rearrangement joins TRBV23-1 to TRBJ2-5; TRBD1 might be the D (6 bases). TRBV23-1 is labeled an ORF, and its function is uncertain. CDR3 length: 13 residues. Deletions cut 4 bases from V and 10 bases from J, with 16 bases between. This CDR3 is CASSPRTERFQYF. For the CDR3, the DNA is TGCGCCAGCAGTCCGAGGACAGAACGGTTCCAGTACTTC.

Here the CDR3 DNA reads TGTGCCAGCAGCCCCCAAAATGAGCAGTTCTTC. It translates to CASSPQNEQFF. The V and J genes are TRBV7-9 and TRBJ2-1; D is ambiguous. The CDR3 is 11 amino acids. Germline-derived CDR1 and CDR2 are SEHNR and FQNEAQ (reference sequence). Deletions cut 5 bases from V and 7 bases from J, with 6 bases between.

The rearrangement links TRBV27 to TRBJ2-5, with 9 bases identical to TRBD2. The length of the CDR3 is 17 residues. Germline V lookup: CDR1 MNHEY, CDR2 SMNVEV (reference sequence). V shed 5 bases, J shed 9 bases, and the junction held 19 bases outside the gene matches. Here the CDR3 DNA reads TGTGCCAGCAGTCCTCTTCCTAGCGGGACCCTTATGGTGGCCCAGTACTTC. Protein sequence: CASSPLPSGTLMVAQYF.

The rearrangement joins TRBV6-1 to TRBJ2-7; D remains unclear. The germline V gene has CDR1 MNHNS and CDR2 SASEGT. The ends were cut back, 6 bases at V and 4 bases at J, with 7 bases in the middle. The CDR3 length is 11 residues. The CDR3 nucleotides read TGTGCCAGCAGCCACACATACGAGCAGTACTTC. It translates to CASSHTYEQYF.

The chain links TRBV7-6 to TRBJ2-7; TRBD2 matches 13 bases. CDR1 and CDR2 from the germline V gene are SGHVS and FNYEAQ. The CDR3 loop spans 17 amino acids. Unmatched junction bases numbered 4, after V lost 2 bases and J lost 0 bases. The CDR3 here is CASSLSGTSGISYEQYF. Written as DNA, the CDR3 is TGTGCCAGCAGCTTATCCGGGACTAGCGGGATCTCCTACGAGCAGTACTTC.

CDR3 sequence reads: CASSSGGSGNTIYF. The CDR3 nucleotides are TGTGCCAGCAGCTCCGGGGGCTCTGGAAACACCATATATTTT. The chain links TRBV7-2 to TRBJ1-3, with D perhaps TRBD1 (5 bases). The CDR3 spans 14 residues. From germline, CDR1 is SGHTA and CDR2 FQGNSA. Deletions cut 4 bases from V and 0 bases from J, with 7 bases between.

CDR3 DNA: TGCGCCAGCAGCTTGGGACAGAGTTTCTACGAGCAGTACTTC. Translating gives CASSLGQSFYEQYF. The chain links TRBV5-1 to TRBJ2-7; TRBD1 is a possible D gene (5 bases). V was cut by 0 bases and J by 3 bases, with 10 bases left in between. The germline gives CDR1 SGHRS, CDR2 YFSETQ. The CDR3 covers 14 residues.

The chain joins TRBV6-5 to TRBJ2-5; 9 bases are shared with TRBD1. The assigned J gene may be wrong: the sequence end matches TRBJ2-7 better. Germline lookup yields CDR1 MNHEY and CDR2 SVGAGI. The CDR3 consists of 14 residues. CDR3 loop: CASSWGQGQYEQYF. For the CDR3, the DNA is TGTGCCAGCAGTTGGGGACAGGGTCAATACGAGCAGTACTTC.

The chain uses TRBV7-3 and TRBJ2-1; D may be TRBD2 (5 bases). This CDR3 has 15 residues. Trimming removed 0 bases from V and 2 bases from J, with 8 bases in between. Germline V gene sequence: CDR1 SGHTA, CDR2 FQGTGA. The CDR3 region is CASSLTLAAYNEQFF. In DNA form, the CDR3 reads TGTGCCAGCAGCTTAACGCTAGCCGCCTACAATGAGCAGTTCTTC.

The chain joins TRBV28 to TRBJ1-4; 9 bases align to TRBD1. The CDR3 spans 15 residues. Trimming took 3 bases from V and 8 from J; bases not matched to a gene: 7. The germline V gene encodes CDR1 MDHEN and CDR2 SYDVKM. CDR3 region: CASSFQQGAREKLFF. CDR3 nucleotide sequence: TGTGCCAGCAGTTTTCAACAGGGGGCGCGGGAAAAACTGTTTTTT.

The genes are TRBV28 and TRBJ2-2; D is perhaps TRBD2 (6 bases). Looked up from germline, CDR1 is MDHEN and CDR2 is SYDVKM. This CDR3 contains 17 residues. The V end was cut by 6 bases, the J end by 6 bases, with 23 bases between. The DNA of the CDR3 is TGTGCCAGCAGCCCCTCGGGGAGGACAATGTTGGCCGGGGAGCTGTTTTTT. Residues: CASSPSGRTMLAGELFF.